What follows is one TCR beta chain and its context. The CDR3 runs 13 residues. V dropped 9 bases and J dropped 0 bases, with 12 bases sitting between them. Measured with immunoSEQ multiplex PCR; TCRdb has only the in-frame clones, and not every one. The table lists roughly 70,000 clones, roughly nine tenths of them singletons, with 1% to 1.5% in the top ten. This sample stems from a study of T cell changes during pregnancy in multiple sclerosis. This rearrangement joins TRBV23-1 to TRBJ2-7, with D perhaps TRBD1 (6 bases). TRBV23-1 is an ORF; its function is uncertain. This sample comprised peripheral blood, obtained in the third trimester of pregnancy. This TCR was sampled from a female donor with multiple sclerosis, enrolled in a pregnancy study. CDR3 loop: CASQDRCSYEQYF. The CDR3 DNA reads TGCGCCAGTCAGGACAGATGCTCCTACGAGCAGTACTTC.